Shown below are 19 T cell receptor beta chains from a single sample sequenced in a study of CD8+ T cells in alopecia areata. The sequencing template was cDNA reverse transcribed from extracted RNA. TCRdb's table, derived via immunoSEQ multiplex PCR, lists solely in-frame clones and lacks some. The repertoire holds 150,000 or so clones, 86% seen once, with about 12% in the top ten. The treatment was: oral pan-JAK inhibitor, 5-10 mg twice daily. Material: CD8+ T cells sorted from blood, obtained at week 4, from a patient treated with tofacitinib. These TCRs come from a human donor with alopecia areata.

The V and J genes are TRBV7-2 and TRBJ2-7; 12 nucleotides agree with TRBD2. The junction had 6 bases not matched to a gene; V was cut back by 4 bases and J by 5 bases. The CDR3 covers 15 residues. Germline CDR1 is SGHTA and CDR2 is FQGNSA. The DNA of the CDR3 is TGTGCCAGCAGCTCCGGACTAGCGGGACCCCACGAGCAGTACTTC. It encodes CASSSGLAGPHEQYF.

The chain links TRBV30 to TRBJ1-3; TRBD1 is a possible D gene (6 bases). The ends were cut back, 4 bases at V and 2 bases at J, with 15 bases in the middle. The CDR3 loop spans 15 amino acids. Germline CDR1 is GTSNPN and CDR2 is SVGIG (reference sequence). The CDR3, as DNA: TGTGCCTGGAATTCTGGGGGGGCGGCTGGAAACACCATATATTTT. As protein: CAWNSGGAAGNTIYF.

Comments on this clone: The same CDR3 is also encoded by other DNA sequences in this sample. The rearrangement links TRBV2 to TRBJ2-1; D unresolved. Germline V gene lookup returns CDR1 SNHLY and CDR2 FYNNEI. The CDR3 covers 10 residues. V was cut by 6 bases and J by 6 bases, with 3 bases left in between. The CDR3: CASRGNEQFF. Here the CDR3 DNA reads TGTGCCAGCAGGGGCAATGAGCAGTTCTTC.

This clone came up a few times. This sequence joins TRBV14 and TRBJ2-1; TRBD2 is a possible D gene (6 bases). Per germline, CDR1 SGHDN and CDR2 FVKESK. This CDR3 spans 12 amino acids. V was shortened by 1 base and J by 14 bases, with 12 bases between the two germline ends. CDR3 DNA: TGTGCCAGCAGCCAAGTCTGGGCTAGCGAGTTCTTC. Its translation is CASSQVWASEFF.

The chain combines TRBV5-4 with TRBJ2-1; D is ambiguous. CDR1 is SGHNT, CDR2 YYREEE, per germline (reference sequence). V lost 1 base and J lost 9, with 8 bases in between. The length of the CDR3 is 12 residues. DNA of the CDR3: TGTGCCAGCAGCTTGTATAACACTGAGCAGTTCTTC. It encodes CASSLYNTEQFF.

The rearrangement links TRBV27 to TRBJ2-7; D is possibly TRBD1 (6 bases). Germline V gives CDR1 MNHEY, CDR2 SMNVEV (reference sequence). V gave up 2 bases and J gave up 2 bases, with 10 bases separating them. The CDR3 has 14 amino acids. This CDR3 reads CASSLKTGTYEQYF. The CDR3 DNA sequence: TGTGCCAGCAGTTTAAAGACAGGCACCTACGAGCAGTACTTC.

The chain employs TRBV19 and TRBJ1-5; 8 bases agree with TRBD1. The CDR3 consists of 15 residues. The trim removed 5 bases at V and 4 bases at J, leaving 7 bases unmatched. Germline CDR1 reads LNHDA; CDR2 reads SQIVND (reference sequence). CDR3 amino acids: CASSEGQGGNQPQHF. The CDR3 DNA is TGTGCCAGTAGTGAAGGACAGGGCGGGAATCAGCCCCAGCATTTT.

V gene TRBV4-1 combines with J gene TRBJ2-1; D not resolved. Trimming cost V 0 bases and J 6 bases, with 3 bases left between them. The germline CDR1 and CDR2 sequences are MGHRA and YSYEKL. This CDR3 is built from 12 residues. The CDR3 region has the DNA TGCGCCAGCAGCCAAGATACCAATGAGCAGTTCTTC. Translation gives CASSQDTNEQFF.

The genes are TRBV9 and TRBJ2-2; tentative D call: TRBD1 (6 bases). From germline, CDR1 is SGDLS and CDR2 YYNGEE. The CDR3 is 16 residues long. The V and J ends lost 3 bases and 1 base respectively, with 13 bases between them. CDR3 sequence: CASSERDKGNTGELFF. The CDR3 DNA follows: TGTGCCAGCAGCGAAAGGGACAAAGGGAACACCGGGGAGCTGTTTTTT.

The gene calls are TRBV29-1 and TRBJ2-2, with 10 bases aligning to TRBD1. The V gene end was trimmed by 5 bases and the J gene end by 2 bases; junction bases not matched to a gene: 5. The CDR3 has 15 amino acids. Germline V lookup: CDR1 SQVTM, CDR2 ANQGSEA. CDR3 nucleotide sequence: TGCAGCGTTATAGACAGGGGGCGCAACACCGGGGAGCTGTTTTTT. It yields the protein CSVIDRGRNTGELFF.

The V gene is TRBV5-1, the J gene TRBJ2-1, with TRBD1 matching 11 bases. V was clipped by 4 bases and J by 5 bases; unmatched bases: 5. This CDR3 has 15 amino acids. CDR1 and CDR2 (germline): SGHRS, YFSETQ. This CDR3 reads CASSPGTGGNNEQFF. In DNA, the CDR3 is TGCGCCAGCAGCCCCGGGACAGGGGGGAACAATGAGCAGTTCTTC.

The chain uses TRBV7-3 and TRBJ2-3, with 9 bases aligning to TRBD1. Germline V lookup: CDR1 SGHTA, CDR2 FQGTGA. CDR3 size: 17 residues. After removal of 5 bases from V and 4 bases from J, the junction contained 13 bases not matched to a gene. As DNA, the CDR3 is TGTGCCAGCAGCGCTAGGACAGGGGAAATGTATGCAGATACGCAGTATTTT. It yields the protein CASSARTGEMYADTQYF.

The chain is built from TRBV11-2 and TRBJ2-7, with D unclear. Trimming cost V 1 base and J 2 bases, with 6 bases left between them. The CDR3 is made up of 13 amino acids. Germline V lookup: CDR1 SGHAT, CDR2 FQNNGV. As DNA, the CDR3 is TGTGCCAGCAGCTTAGGTCCTGCCTACGAGCAGTACTTC. Translation: CASSLGPAYEQYF.

V usage is TRBV4-1 and J usage is TRBJ2-1; D is unresolved. CDR3 length: 13 residues. The V end was cut by 1 base, the J end by 8 bases, with 9 bases between. Germline assignment: CDR1 MGHRA and CDR2 YSYEKL. CDR3 coding DNA: TGCGCCAGCAGCCAAGCTCTCCTCCATGAGCAGTTCTTC. Its protein is CASSQALLHEQFF.

The V call is TRBV6-6, the J call TRBJ1-6; TRBD1 aligns across 11 bases. CDR3 length: 15 residues. Germline V gives CDR1 MNHNY, CDR2 SVGAGI (reference sequence). V lost 5 bases to trimming and J lost 7 bases; unmatched junction nucleotides: 4. The CDR3, as DNA: TGTGCCAGCAGTAACGGACAGGGGGCAAATTCACCCCTCCACTTT. This translates into CASSNGQGANSPLHF.

The J gene is TRBJ2-1, the V gene TRBV5-6, with unresolved D. Per germline, CDR1 SGHDT and CDR2 YYEEEE. V was shortened by 4 bases and J by 1 base, with 3 bases between the two germline ends. The CDR3 runs to 12 residues. The CDR3 DNA follows: TGTGCCAGCAGCCGGTCCTACAATGAGCAGTTCTTC. Its protein is CASSRSYNEQFF.

This clone was counted a few times. The chain is built from TRBV30 and TRBJ1-1, with D maybe TRBD1 (5 bases). The CDR3 totals 12 residues. Germline loops: CDR1 GTSNPN, CDR2 SVGIG (reference sequence). Between the trimmed V and J ends, which lost 1 base and 6 bases, there was a span of 9 bases. Here the CDR3 DNA reads TGTGCCTGGAGTGGAAGGACACCTGAAGCTTTCTTT. Its translation: CAWSGRTPEAFF.

The V gene is TRBV11-2, the J gene TRBJ2-1; 8 nucleotides agree with TRBD2. Germline assignment: CDR1 SGHAT and CDR2 FQNNGV. CDR3 size: 16 residues. Trimming cost V 1 base and J 7 bases; bases outside gene matches: 9. CDR3 DNA sequence: TGTGCCAGCAGCTTAGTTGCGGGGGGAATTGTGAATGAGCAGTTCTTC. Encoded protein: CASSLVAGGIVNEQFF.

This sequence joins TRBV19 and TRBJ1-1; D possibly corresponds to TRBD1 (5 bases). The CDR3 contains 14 residues. Trimming removed 3 bases at V and 1 base at J, with 9 bases between. The germline V gene encodes CDR1 LNHDA and CDR2 SQIVND (reference sequence). Here the CDR3 DNA reads TGTGCCAGTAGTATGCAGGGCAAGAACACTGAAGCTTTCTTT. Amino acid sequence: CASSMQGKNTEAFF.